This record concerns one T cell receptor (beta chain) sequence. This specimen comes from a study of blood T cell repertoires in COVID-19. Study summary: There were acute and convalescent COVID-19 samples, and they came from the United States, Italy and Spain.

Authors' data handling: By means of reference gene primer amplification, nucleated cell counts were estimated. TCRdb keeps only in-frame clones here, not all; method: immunoSEQ multiplex PCR. That table supplies the V and J calls and clone size; D and trimming were determined from the DNA. The sample has about 170,000 clones, roughly 84% seen once. The sample consisted of peripheral blood. The receptor was isolated from a man between 60 and 75 years old who had recovered from COVID-19.

The CDR3 DNA follows: TGTGCCATCAGTATATTGGACAGGGGGTATAGTGGCTACACCTTC. Its protein is CAISILDRGYSGYTF. The chain combines TRBV10-3 with TRBJ1-2; TRBD1 agrees at 10 bases. Trimming took 5 bases from V and 7 from J; bases not matched to a gene: 10. Germline V gene data show CDR1 as ENHRY and CDR2 as SYGVKD. The CDR3 extends over 15 amino acids.